These T cell receptor beta chains were read from a single sample in a study of T cell responses to AZD1222 COVID-19 vaccine. Method: immunoSEQ multiplex PCR; TCRdb's copy keeps in-frame clones and lacks some. The table shows approximately 130,000 clones, with approximately 86% occurring only once. Sequenced here: peripheral blood, sampled 28 days after the second AZD1222 dose. Source of these receptors: an adult who received the AZD1222 COVID-19 vaccine. Both conserved end residues are part of each CDR3. A D gene is named only where the DNA matches it firmly.

J | V | D | DNA | CDR3
TRBJ1-4 | TRBV9 | TRBD1 | TGTGCCAGCAGCGCTCGGACAGGGGGAAATGAAAAACTGTTTTTT | CASSARTGGNEKLFF
TRBJ1-1 | TRBV6-5 | . | TGTGCCAGCAGTTACGGGGCGGACACTGAAGCTTTCTTT | CASSYGADTEAFF
TRBJ1-2 | TRBV28 | TRBD1 | TGTGCCGCTTCCCTAGGGGGCGACTATGGCTACACCTTC | CAASLGGDYGYTF
TRBJ2-1 | TRBV28 | TRBD1 | TGTGCCAGCACCGAAAACAGGGGTCTTTCCTACAATGAGCAGTTCTTC | CASTENRGLSYNEQFF
TRBJ1-1 | TRBV11-3 | . | TGTGCCAGCAGCTTCGGAGACACTGAAGCTTTCTTT | CASSFGDTEAFF
TRBJ2-1 | TRBV19 | TRBD2 | TGTGCCAGTAGTAAATTTAGCGGGAGGGAAAATGAGCAGTTCTTC | CASSKFSGRENEQFF
TRBJ2-7 | TRBV5-1 | TRBD2 | TGCGCCAGCAGAGACTTAGCGGGGGGGCGGTACGAGCAGTACTTC | CASRDLAGGRYEQYF
TRBJ2-3 | TRBV28 | . | TGTGCCAGCAGTTCCGTCACAGATACGCAGTATTTT | CASSSVTDTQYF
TRBJ1-1 | TRBV7-2 | . | TGTGCCAGCAGCTTTCAAAGAGGGGACACTGAAGCTTTCTTT | CASSFQRGDTEAFF
TRBJ2-4 | TRBV5-1 | TRBD1 | TGCGCCAGCCGTCCCGGGACAGGGACAAACATTCAGTACTTC | CASRPGTGTNIQYF
TRBJ1-2 | TRBV7-2 | TRBD1 | TGTGCCAGCAGCTTAGCTGGGACAGGGAAAGTCTATGGCTACACCTTC | CASSLAGTGKVYGYTF
TRBJ1-1 | TRBV15 | . | TGTGCCACCAGCAACTCCAGGGTAGCCGAAGCTTTCTTT | CATSNSRVAEAFF
TRBJ1-5 | TRBV28 | TRBD1 | TGTGCCAGTAGTATAGGGGGCACCGGTCAGCCCCAGCATTTT | CASSIGGTGQPQHF
TRBJ1-6 | TRBV28 | . | TGTGCCAGCGGGGAATTCAGCTCCTATAATTCACCCCTCCACTTT | CASGEFSSYNSPLHF
TRBJ2-5 | TRBV20-1 | . | TGCAGTGTTATGTACCAAGAGACCCAGTACTTC | CSVMYQETQYF
TRBJ1-2 | TRBV20-1 | . | TGCAGTGTCCAGGACCCGTATGGCTACACCTTC | CSVQDPYGYTF
TRBJ1-4 | TRBV7-9 | . | TGTGCCAGCAGCCCCAGGGACGGCAATGAAAAACTGTTTTTT | CASSPRDGNEKLFF
TRBJ2-7 | TRBV6-6 | . | TGTGCCAGCAGCCCCCGGAGTTACGAGCAGTACTTC | CASSPRSYEQYF
TRBJ1-5 | TRBV19 | TRBD1 | TGTGCCAGTACCCCGGACAGGTCCAATCAGCCCCAGCATTTT | CASTPDRSNQPQHF
TRBJ2-5 | TRBV7-8 | . | TGTGCCAGCAGCTTCGGGGGACAAGAGACCCAGTACTTC | CASSFGGQETQYF
TRBJ2-1 | TRBV28 | TRBD2 | TGTGCCAGCAGTCCCCCCACTAGCGGTTACAATGAGCAGTTCTTC | CASSPPTSGYNEQFF
TRBJ1-1 | TRBV7-9 | . | TGTGCCAGCAGCCCCTTAATGTCGGACGCCAACACTGAAGCTTTCTTT | CASSPLMSDANTEAFF
TRBJ2-1 | TRBV19 | TRBD2 | TGTGCCAGTAGGCCTCCAGCTAGCGGGAGGAATGAGCAGTTCTTC | CASRPPASGRNEQFF
TRBJ1-2 | TRBV18 | . | TGTGCCAGCTCACCACCGGGACACGCTACACCGAACTATGGCTACACCTTC | CASSPPGHATPNYGYTF
TRBJ1-5 | TRBV19 | TRBD1 | TGTGCCAGTAGTACGGGACAGGGAGTCAATCAGCCCCAGCATTTT | CASSTGQGVNQPQHF
TRBJ2-5 | TRBV11-3 | . | TGTGCCAGCAGCTTAGGGGTGCTACCGGGGGGCGGTATTTCGCGAGAGACCCAGTACTTC | CASSLGVLPGGGISRETQYF
TRBJ2-3 | TRBV2 | . | TGTGCCCTAAATGTGGATACGCAGTATTTT | CALNVDTQYF
TRBJ1-5 | TRBV5-1 | TRBD1 | TGCGCCAGCAGCTTGGCAGGGGGAACTCAGCCCCAGCATTTT | CASSLAGGTQPQHF
TRBJ2-7 | TRBV4-1 | . | TGCGCCAGCAGCCATCCTCCGGAGGGAGGCGAGCAGTACTTC | CASSHPPEGGEQYF
TRBJ2-5 | TRBV7-9 | . | TGTGCCAGCAGCTTATTCGGGGGCGTTGAGACCCAGTACTTC | CASSLFGGVETQYF
TRBJ1-3 | TRBV7-2 | . | TGTGCCAGCAGCTTAGAGAGAAACACCATATATTTT | CASSLERNTIYF